This TCR beta chain was captured by sequencing in a study of T-cell reconstitution after alpha-beta-depleted transplantation in children. Study outcomes and limitations: At around two months after transplant, the alpha-beta T cells were reportedly derived from several hundred expanded clones that came from non-depleted graft cells. T-cell numbers and diversity one year post-transplant derived largely from freshly generated T cells.

This clonotype was counted at least ten times. Its antigen is undetermined. V lost 9 bases to trimming and J lost 3 bases, with 15 bases between them. This CDR3 comprises 14 residues. Germline assignment: CDR1 MNHNS and CDR2 SASEGT. The authors prepared the TCRbeta library with unique molecular identifiers. TCRdb recomputed calls from the PCR reads with MiXCR, one row per CDR3 protein. The table records fewer than 700,000 distinct CDR3 sequences, 13% of them present only once. This chain links TRBV6-1 with TRBJ2-1; D possibly corresponds to TRBD1 (5 bases). The clonotype originates from a male patient younger than 18 who had a stem cell transplant for acute myeloid leukemia, so the T cells may come from the graft donor. Sequenced here: PBMCs, mostly from graft donor cells, sampled 360 days after TCRalphabeta/CD19-depleted stem cell transplant. The CDR3 bases are TGTGCCAGTACCAGGACACCGGGCTACAATGAGCAGTTCTTC. It translates to CASTRTPGYNEQFF.